This T cell receptor (beta chain) was recorded in a study of blood T cell repertoires in COVID-19 (dated by TCRdb to 2020 to 2021). Regarding the complete study: Collaborator samples came from the United States, Italy and Spain and covered acute and convalescent phases of COVID-19. The prospective study material was composed of cDNA or gDNA derived from T cells, B-cell-depleted T cells, or PBMCs. Subjects who had been exposed to COVID-19, were actively infected with it, or had recovered from it provided the deeply sampled blood TCRbeta repertoires that made up the dataset. The repertoires were made available in a free public database intended to serve as a resource for research on the immune response to SARS-CoV-2. Samples were obtained from the ongoing ImmuneRACE study (first 160 participants) and from over 1,000 subjects provided by 6 global collaborators. The sample metadata nearly always contained a de-identified subject ID, COVID-19 status, age in years and sex. Where HLA class I and class II types were available, the types were taken from metadata supplied by the sample provider, not from assay-based typing. Paper-wide results and their limitations: The amount of clinical and demographic metadata varied by source and participant and was provided uncurated.

The immunoSEQ Assay, a bias-controlled multiplex PCR, was used to amplify TCRbeta CDR3 regions from genomic DNA. Regarding the original processing steps: The number of nucleated cells in each sample was estimated by amplification of reference gene primers within the assay. To quantify the absolute abundance of each unique TCRbeta CDR3 rearrangement, sequence reads were collapsed and filtered. Productive Simpson clonality was computed per sample as the square root of Simpson's diversity index over productive rearrangements. TCRdb obtained this table from immuneACCESS and retained in-frame rearrangements with V and J assigned. These tables miss some clones; where compared with another copy, unresolved V genes account for less than half of the shortfall, and the remainder is unexplained. Clone size and the V and J calls come from that table; the DNA yielded D and trimming. This sample holds about 200,000 clones; about 90% were observed only once. The top ten constitute approximately 8.1% of the sample.

Enrolling through a virtual design, the prospective study's participants ranged in age from roughly 18 to 89 years and lived across around 25 United States geographic areas. To assign participants to cohorts, the prospective study relied on clinical history that participants themselves reported in a screening survey and a study questionnaire. ImmuneRACE Cohort 3 recovered participants were defined by two consecutive negative NP/OP PCR tests, healthcare professional clearance, or symptom resolution. In the prospective study, mobile phlebotomists collected whole blood, serum and a nasopharyngeal or oropharyngeal swab from each participant. Prospective study participants could optionally give additional blood draws and questionnaires over a roughly two-month period. Blood samples from the prospective study were shipped frozen or at room temperature prior to DNA extraction. As to this clone: Its binding antigen is unknown. No base quality information exists; no much larger clone differs at one position.

Based on the germline V gene, the CDR1 and CDR2 sequences are MRHNA and SNTAGT. V is cut by 5 bases and J by 2 bases, and the space between the germline ends is 13 bases. The CDR3 sequence holds 14 residues, the cysteine and phenylalanine included. CDR3 DNA is the only sequence kept; it has 42 bases, read in frame from the first base. Sequenced: PBMCs or T cells enriched from blood (not recorded which). The chain joins TRBV6-4 to TRBJ2-7; a tentative D match to TRBD1 spans 6 bases. The sequence came from a woman younger than 30 who had recovered from COVID-19. The CDR3 reads as follows: CASSTVRGTYEQYF. Here is the DNA: TGTGCCAGCAGTACCGTCAGGGGAACCTACGAGCAGTACTTC.